Below, one T cell receptor beta chain is given with its context. Together with a sample-barcoded 5' primer, a J-beta primer mix was included in a second PCR lasting about 6 to 11 cycles. Each cDNA molecule was tagged by a template-switch adaptor with 12 random nucleotides. TCRdb reprocessed the 5' RACE reads via MiXCR and lists one record per CDR3 protein. The table has roughly 1,800,000 distinct CDR3 sequences, around 48% seen once. The CDR3 is made up of 18 amino acids. Germline V gene data show CDR1 as MNHEY and CDR2 as SVGAGI. V gave up 1 base and J gave up 0 bases, with 18 bases separating them. The sample originates from a study of blood T cells in healthy people across ages.

This receptor was taken from a woman aged 40 to 55 in good health. This rearrangement joins TRBV6-5 to TRBJ1-2, with a tentative D call TRBD1 (6 bases). Sequencing was done on a sample of blood. CDR3 loop: CASSYFGGRGTPNYGYTF. CDR3 coding DNA: TGTGCCAGCAGTTACTTCGGGGGCCGGGGCACACCTAACTATGGCTACACCTTC.